One and the same sample provided the 27 T cell receptor beta chains below, sequenced in a study of beta chain features in type 1 diabetes. Of the isolated RNA, all was reverse transcribed, and so the sequenced material was expressed TCRB transcripts. Produced via immunoSEQ multiplex PCR; TCRdb's table is partial and in-frame only. The sample has 150,000 to 160,000 clones, over 8.5% seen once; the top ten hold roughly 1.9%. Material: central memory CD4+ T cells from blood. The receptor source for this set is a man aged 18 to 30 in good health.

This rearrangement joins TRBV6-6 to TRBJ1-2, with TRBD1 matching over 7 bases. The V segment lost 7 bases and the J segment 4 bases; nucleotides outside the gene matches: 15. Germline V lookup: CDR1 MNHNY, CDR2 SVGAGI (reference sequence). The CDR3 extends over 16 amino acids. The CDR3 bases are TGTGCCAGCACCCCCTTTGGGACAGAGAATTTCTATGGCTACACCTTC. Encoded protein: CASTPFGTENFYGYTF.

The CDR3 nucleotides are TGCAGCGTCCAAACCGGGACAGGGGTTGGAAACACCATATATTTT. As protein: CSVQTGTGVGNTIYF. The V gene is TRBV29-1, the J gene TRBJ1-3, with 10 bases identical to TRBD1. The germline V gene has CDR1 SQVTM and CDR2 ANQGSEA. The length of the CDR3 is 15 residues. V shed 6 bases, J shed 3 bases, and the junction held 8 bases outside the gene matches.

The chain is built from TRBV7-2 and TRBJ2-1, with 9 bases lining up with TRBD2. The ends lost 5 bases at V and 0 bases at J; junction bases unmatched: 5. Germline V gene data show CDR1 as SGHTA and CDR2 as FQGNSA. The CDR3 has 16 residues. The CDR3 DNA is TGTGCCAGCAGCCACGGGACTAGCCGCTCCTACAATGAGCAGTTCTTC. Its protein product is CASSHGTSRSYNEQFF.

This clone was detected only a few times. V is TRBV4-3 and J is TRBJ2-2, with D perhaps matching TRBD1 (6 bases). Trimming left V 3 bases short and J 4 bases short, with 12 bases between. The CDR3 covers 15 residues. Germline CDR1 reads LGHNA; CDR2 reads YSLEER. In DNA, the CDR3 is TGCGCCAGCAGCCACCGAGACAGGTTCACCGGGGAGCTGTTTTTT. Amino acids: CASSHRDRFTGELFF.

The chain has TRBV10-3 and TRBJ2-5; D gene uncertain. V dropped 0 bases and J dropped 3 bases, with 8 bases sitting between them. CDR3 size: 14 residues. CDR1 is ENHRY and CDR2 is SYGVKD in the germline V gene. CDR3 nucleotide sequence: TGTGCCATCAGTGAGTCGAGTAGCAAAGAGACCCAGTACTTC. Residues: CAISESSSKETQYF.

This chain links TRBV4-3 with TRBJ2-1, with TRBD2 identical over 8 bases. CDR3 length: 17 residues. Germline V CDR1 and CDR2: LGHNA, YSLEER. V lost 3 bases, J lost 5 bases, and 12 bases stayed unmatched. The CDR3 nucleotides read TGCGCCAGCAGCCATCAGCAGGAGACTAGCGTCCACAATGAGCAGTTCTTC. Its translation: CASSHQQETSVHNEQFF.

V gene TRBV9 combines with J gene TRBJ1-3; no reliable D call. Trimming stripped 2 bases from V and 0 bases from J, with 15 bases between. This CDR3 contains 17 residues. The germline CDR1 and CDR2 sequences are SGDLS and YYNGEE. The CDR3 bases are TGTGCCAGCAGCGTTCTGACGGTGGGAGACTCTGGAAACACCATATATTTT. This codes for CASSVLTVGDSGNTIYF.

This sequence joins TRBV9 and TRBJ1-2, with D possibly matching TRBD1 (5 bases). CDR1 and CDR2 (germline): SGDLS, YYNGEE. With 0 bases removed from V and 8 bases from J, the gap between germline ends came to 20 bases. The CDR3 length is 16 residues. In nucleotides, the CDR3 is TGTGCCAGCAGCGTAGCCTCCAGCCCGGTGGGGCACGGCTACACCTTC. As protein: CASSVASSPVGHGYTF.

The rearrangement uses TRBV4-3 and TRBJ2-5; D is possibly TRBD1 (6 bases). CDR1 and CDR2 from the germline V gene are LGHNA and YSLEER. The CDR3 has 16 amino acids. V dropped 0 bases and J dropped 4 bases, with 15 bases sitting between them. CDR3 region: CASSQDSQGRGETQYF. Here the CDR3 DNA reads TGCGCCAGCAGCCAAGATAGCCAGGGGAGAGGAGAGACCCAGTACTTC.

The chain is built from TRBV9 and TRBJ2-7; D may be TRBD2 (6 bases). Trimming pared 0 bases from V and 1 base from J, leaving 11 bases between. CDR1 is SGDLS, CDR2 YYNGEE, per germline. The CDR3 has 15 residues. In DNA, the CDR3 is TGTGCCAGCAGCGTAGGGCTAGCGCGTTCCTACGAGCAGTACTTC. Translating gives CASSVGLARSYEQYF.

This chain uses TRBV9 with TRBJ2-7, with D perhaps TRBD1 (6 bases). Germline CDR1 and CDR2: SGDLS and YYNGEE. The CDR3 runs to 15 residues. The germline V and J ends were trimmed by 4 bases and 3 bases, with 17 bases remaining between them. In nucleotides, the CDR3 is TGTGCCAGCAGCCCCGATGGACAGACCATCTACGAGCAGTACTTC. It translates to CASSPDGQTIYEQYF. The entire variable domain, with the rest obtained from reference TRBV9 and TRBJ2-7, is as follows: DSGVTQTPKHLITATGQRVTLRCSPRSGDLSVYWYQQSLDQGLQFLIQYYNGEERAKGNILERFSAQQFPDLHSELNLSSLELGDSALYFCASSPDGQTIYEQYFGPGTRLTVT.

On this clone: At one boundary the junction diverges from the germline segment, which might be a read error. CDR3 sequence: CASKTPTGTLVF. CDR3 bases: TGTGCCAGCAAGACTCCGACAGGGACGCTAGTCTTC. This chain joins TRBV6-6 and TRBJ2-1, with 7 bases fitting TRBD1. Germline CDR1 and CDR2: MNHNY and SVGAGI (reference sequence). The CDR3 runs 12 residues.

This clone has more than one count but fewer than ten. The chain couples TRBV29-1 to TRBJ1-1; D is perhaps TRBD1 (6 bases). The CDR3 covers 14 residues. V lost 8 bases to trimming and J lost 3 bases, with 19 bases between them. The germline CDR1 and CDR2 sequences are SQVTM and ANQGSEA. CDR3 in amino acids: CSHSGVGAYTEAFF. DNA for the CDR3: TGCAGCCATTCCGGGGTGGGGGCGTACACTGAAGCTTTCTTT.

This clone was counted only a few times. J is TRBJ2-1 and V is TRBV5-1; 14 bases match TRBD2. The germline CDR1 and CDR2 sequences are SGHRS and YFSETQ. The trim removed 0 bases at V and 0 bases at J, leaving 5 bases unmatched. CDR3 length: 19 amino acids. CDR3 residues: CASSLGTSGGQSSYNEQFF. CDR3 coding DNA: TGCGCCAGCAGCTTGGGGACTAGCGGGGGGCAGAGCTCCTACAATGAGCAGTTCTTC.

This clone came up a few times. The chain joins TRBV11-2 to TRBJ2-7; 8 bases fit TRBD1. Germline V lookup: CDR1 SGHAT, CDR2 FQNNGV. This CDR3 has 13 residues. The V gene end was trimmed by 5 bases and the J gene end by 3 bases; junction bases not matched to a gene: 3. The CDR3 reads CASSPDRVYEQYF. DNA of the CDR3: TGTGCCAGCAGCCCGGACAGGGTCTACGAGCAGTACTTC.

V and J are TRBV12-2 and TRBJ2-4; TRBD1 was called by the table and not checked on the DNA. TRBV12-2 is shown as a pseudogene. The CDR3 runs 18 residues. CDR3 in amino acids: CASRCEQGKYIAKNIQYF. CDR3 in DNA: TGTGCAAGTCGCTGCGAACAGGGGAAATATATAGCCAAAAACATTCAGTACTTC.

In this sample, this clone turned up a few times. The CDR3 DNA is TGTGCCAGCAGCTTATTCCACGAGCAGTACTTC. Protein: CASSLFHEQYF. This chain uses TRBV7-9 with TRBJ2-7; D is unresolved. V lost 2 bases and J lost 5, with 4 bases in between. Germline V gives CDR1 SEHNR, CDR2 FQNEAQ (reference sequence). The CDR3 has 11 residues.

The chain couples TRBV29-1 to TRBJ2-1, with TRBD2 identical over 7 bases. The CDR3 is 14 amino acids. J lost 5 bases, V lost 7 bases, and 11 bases had no gene match. Germline CDR1 and CDR2: SQVTM and ANQGSEA. CDR3 sequence: CSAPWGRADNEQFF. Here the CDR3 DNA reads TGCAGCGCCCCTTGGGGGAGGGCGGACAATGAGCAGTTCTTC.

This clone was seen a handful of times. The chain joins TRBV4-1 to TRBJ2-3; no clear D. The CDR3 runs 10 residues. Trimming took 8 bases from V and 1 from J, leaving 1 base between them. Germline-derived CDR1 and CDR2 are MGHRA and YSYEKL. Here the CDR3 DNA reads TGCGCCAGCGGCACAGATACGCAGTATTTT. Its protein product is CASGTDTQYF.

Ten or more counts support this clone. The DNA for the CDR3 is TGTGCCAGCACGCCGAAGGCAAATGAAAAACTGTTTTTT. Its translation: CASTPKANEKLFF. V and J are TRBV2 and TRBJ1-4; D is undetermined. From germline, CDR1 is SNHLY and CDR2 FYNNEI. The CDR3 runs 13 residues. Trimming removed 7 bases from V and 5 bases from J, with 11 bases in between.

The chain is built from TRBV7-2 and TRBJ1-5, with TRBD1 identical over 8 bases. Germline V gives CDR1 SGHTA, CDR2 FQGNSA. The J segment lost 7 bases and the V segment lost 2 bases, leaving 7 bases of the junction unmatched. This CDR3 comprises 15 residues. CDR3 nucleotides: TGTGCCAGCAGCTTATTGACAGGGGCAGGACAGCCCCAGCATTTT. It yields the protein CASSLLTGAGQPQHF.

The chain carries TRBV7-2 and TRBJ2-6, with D hard to call. The V gene lost 4 bases and the J gene lost 4 bases, with 5 bases spanning the gap. The CDR3 totals 13 residues. Per germline, CDR1 SGHTA and CDR2 FQGNSA. CDR3 sequence: CASSSRGANVLTF. Written as DNA, the CDR3 is TGTGCCAGCAGCTCGCGGGGGGCCAACGTCCTGACTTTC.

This clone was recorded at least ten times. This chain uses TRBV9 with TRBJ2-1, with 8 bases identical to TRBD1. Germline CDR1 and CDR2: SGDLS and YYNGEE. The CDR3 contains 15 residues. V lost 3 bases, J lost 4 bases, and 6 bases stayed unmatched. The CDR3 nucleotides are TGTGCCAGCAGCGGGACAGGGAACCTTTACAATGAGCAGTTCTTC. This translates into CASSGTGNLYNEQFF.

This clone turned up a few times. The gene calls are TRBV28 and TRBJ2-1; D gene ambiguous. V shed 6 bases and J shed 2 bases, with 5 bases lying between them. The V gene's germline CDR1 is MDHEN and CDR2 SYDVKM. The CDR3 consists of 12 residues. CDR3 bases: TGTGCCAGCAGCTCACCCTACAATGAGCAGTTCTTC. The encoded protein is CASSSPYNEQFF.

The gene calls are TRBV4-3 and TRBJ2-3; no firm D call. Germline CDR1 LGHNA, CDR2 YSLEER. CDR3 length: 12 amino acids. The V end was cut by 2 bases, the J end by 6 bases, with 6 bases between. The CDR3 DNA reads TGCGCCAGCAGCCAATCATCTGATACGCAGTATTTT. Encoded protein: CASSQSSDTQYF.

This clone was recorded a few times. The chain employs TRBV7-9 and TRBJ2-1; D gene uncertain. The CDR3 totals 12 residues. The V end was cut by 7 bases, the J end by 4 bases, with 8 bases between. CDR1 is SEHNR and CDR2 is FQNEAQ in the germline V gene (reference sequence). CDR3 sequence: CASTQDYNEQFF. CDR3 DNA: TGTGCCAGCACGCAGGATTACAATGAGCAGTTCTTC. Full variable domain (remainder filled in from reference TRBV7-9 and TRBJ2-1): DTGVSQNPRHKITKRGQNVTFRCDPISEHNRLYWYRQTLGQGPEFLTYFQNEAQLEKSRLLSDRFSAERPKGSFSTLEIQRTEQGDSAMYLCASTQDYNEQFFGPGTRLTVL.

V is TRBV7-2 and J is TRBJ2-3; the D is unclear. V lost 4 bases and J lost 1, with 12 bases in between. Looked up from germline, CDR1 is SGHTA and CDR2 is FQGNSA. The CDR3 totals 15 residues. The chain's CDR3 is CASSSHSSGTDTQYF. The CDR3 coding sequence is TGTGCCAGCAGCTCCCATAGCTCTGGCACAGATACGCAGTATTTT.